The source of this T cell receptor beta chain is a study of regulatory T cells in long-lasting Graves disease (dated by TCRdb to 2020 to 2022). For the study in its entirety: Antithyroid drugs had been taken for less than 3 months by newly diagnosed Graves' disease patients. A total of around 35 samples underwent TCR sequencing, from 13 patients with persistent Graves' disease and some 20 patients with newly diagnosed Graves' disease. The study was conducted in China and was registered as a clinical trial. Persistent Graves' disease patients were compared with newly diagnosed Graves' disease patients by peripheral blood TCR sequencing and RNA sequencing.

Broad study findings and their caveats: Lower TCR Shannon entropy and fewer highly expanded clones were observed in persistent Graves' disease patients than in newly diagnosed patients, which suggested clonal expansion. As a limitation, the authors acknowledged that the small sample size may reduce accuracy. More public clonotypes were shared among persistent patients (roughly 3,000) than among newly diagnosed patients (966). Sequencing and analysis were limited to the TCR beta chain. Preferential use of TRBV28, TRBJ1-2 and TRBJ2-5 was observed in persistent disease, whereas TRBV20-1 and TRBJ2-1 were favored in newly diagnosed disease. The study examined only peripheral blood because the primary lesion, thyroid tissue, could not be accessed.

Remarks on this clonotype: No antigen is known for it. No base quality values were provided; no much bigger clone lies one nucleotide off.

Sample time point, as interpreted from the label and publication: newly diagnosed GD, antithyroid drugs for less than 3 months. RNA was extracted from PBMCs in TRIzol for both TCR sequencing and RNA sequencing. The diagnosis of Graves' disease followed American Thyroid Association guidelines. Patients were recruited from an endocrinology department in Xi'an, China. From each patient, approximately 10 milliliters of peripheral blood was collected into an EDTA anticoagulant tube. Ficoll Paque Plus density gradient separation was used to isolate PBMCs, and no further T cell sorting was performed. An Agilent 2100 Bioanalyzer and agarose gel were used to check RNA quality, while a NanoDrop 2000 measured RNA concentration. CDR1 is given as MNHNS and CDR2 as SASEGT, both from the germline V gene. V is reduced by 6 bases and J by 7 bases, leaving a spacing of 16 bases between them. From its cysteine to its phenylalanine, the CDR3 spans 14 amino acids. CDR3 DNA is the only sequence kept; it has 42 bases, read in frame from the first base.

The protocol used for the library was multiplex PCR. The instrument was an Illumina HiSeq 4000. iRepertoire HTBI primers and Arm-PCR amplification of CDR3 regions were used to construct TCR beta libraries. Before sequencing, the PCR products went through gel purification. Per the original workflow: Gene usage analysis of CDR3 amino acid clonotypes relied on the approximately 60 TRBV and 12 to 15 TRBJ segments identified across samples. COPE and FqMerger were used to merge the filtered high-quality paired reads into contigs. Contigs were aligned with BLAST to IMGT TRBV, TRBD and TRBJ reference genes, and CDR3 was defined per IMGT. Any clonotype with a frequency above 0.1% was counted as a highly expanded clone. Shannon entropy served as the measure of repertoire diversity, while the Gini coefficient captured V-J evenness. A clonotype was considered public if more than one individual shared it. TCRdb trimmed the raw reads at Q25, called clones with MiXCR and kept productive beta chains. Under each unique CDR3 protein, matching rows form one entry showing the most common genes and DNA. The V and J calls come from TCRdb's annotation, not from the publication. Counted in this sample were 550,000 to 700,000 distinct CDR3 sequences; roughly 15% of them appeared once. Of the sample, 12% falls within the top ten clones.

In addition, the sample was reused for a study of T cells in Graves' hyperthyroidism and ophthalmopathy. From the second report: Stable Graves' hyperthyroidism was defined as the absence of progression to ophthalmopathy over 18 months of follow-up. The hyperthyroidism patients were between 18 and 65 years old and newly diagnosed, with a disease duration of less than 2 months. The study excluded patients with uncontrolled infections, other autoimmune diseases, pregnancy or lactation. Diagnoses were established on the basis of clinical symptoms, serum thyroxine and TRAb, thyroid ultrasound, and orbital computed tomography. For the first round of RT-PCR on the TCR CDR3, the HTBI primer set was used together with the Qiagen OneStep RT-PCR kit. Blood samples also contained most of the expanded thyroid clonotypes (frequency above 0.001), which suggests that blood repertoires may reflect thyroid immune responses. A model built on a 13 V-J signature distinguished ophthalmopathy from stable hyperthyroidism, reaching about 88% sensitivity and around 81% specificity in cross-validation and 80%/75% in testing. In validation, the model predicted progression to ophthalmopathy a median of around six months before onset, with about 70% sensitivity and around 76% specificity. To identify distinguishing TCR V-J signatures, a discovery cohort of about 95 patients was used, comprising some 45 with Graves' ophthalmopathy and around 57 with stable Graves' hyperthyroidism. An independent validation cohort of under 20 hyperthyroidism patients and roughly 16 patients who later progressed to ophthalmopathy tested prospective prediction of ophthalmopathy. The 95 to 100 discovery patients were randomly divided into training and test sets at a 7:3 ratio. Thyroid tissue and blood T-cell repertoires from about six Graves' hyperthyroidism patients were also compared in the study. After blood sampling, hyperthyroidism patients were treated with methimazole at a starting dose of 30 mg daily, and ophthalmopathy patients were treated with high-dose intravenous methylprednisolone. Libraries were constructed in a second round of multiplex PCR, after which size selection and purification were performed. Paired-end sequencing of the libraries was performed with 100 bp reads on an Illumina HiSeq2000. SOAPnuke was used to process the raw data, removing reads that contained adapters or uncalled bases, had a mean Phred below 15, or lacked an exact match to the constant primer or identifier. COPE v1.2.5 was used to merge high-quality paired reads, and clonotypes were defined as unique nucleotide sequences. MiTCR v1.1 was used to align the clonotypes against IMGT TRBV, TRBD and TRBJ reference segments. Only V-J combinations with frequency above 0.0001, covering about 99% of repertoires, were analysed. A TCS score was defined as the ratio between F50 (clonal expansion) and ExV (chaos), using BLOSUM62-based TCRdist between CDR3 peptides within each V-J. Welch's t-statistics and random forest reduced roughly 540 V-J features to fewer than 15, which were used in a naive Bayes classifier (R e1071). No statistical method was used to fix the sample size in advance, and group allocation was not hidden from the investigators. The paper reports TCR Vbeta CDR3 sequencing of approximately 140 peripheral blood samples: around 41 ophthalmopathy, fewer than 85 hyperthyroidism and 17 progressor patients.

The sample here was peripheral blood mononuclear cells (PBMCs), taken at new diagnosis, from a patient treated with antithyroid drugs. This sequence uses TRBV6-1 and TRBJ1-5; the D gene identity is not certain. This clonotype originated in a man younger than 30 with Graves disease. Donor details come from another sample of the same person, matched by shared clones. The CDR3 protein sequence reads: CASSQDPTDQPQHF. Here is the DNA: TGTGCCAGCAGCCAAGACCCAACCGACCAGCCCCAGCATTTT.